This section outlines one T cell receptor (beta chain) sequence together with its context. These data come from a study of blood T cell repertoires in COVID-19. Study background: The origin of the acute and convalescent COVID-19 samples was the United States, Italy and Spain.

V shed 4 bases and J 7 bases; nucleotides not matched to a gene: 8. Germline V lookup: CDR1 SGHAT, CDR2 FQNNGV. This CDR3 has 15 residues. In the original processing: How many nucleated cells were present was estimated from reference gene primer amplification. The assay was immunoSEQ multiplex PCR, and TCRdb's table has in-frame clones only and misses some. That table furnishes V, J and clone size, whereas the DNA furnished D and trimming. Among over 60,000 clones listed, more than 75% were seen once. Sequenced material: peripheral blood. This TCR came from a woman aged 55-69 years with acute or convalescent COVID-19. The chain links TRBV11-2 to TRBJ2-1; 9 bases map to TRBD2. DNA of the CDR3: TGTGCCAGCAGCTCGGCGGGGGGGCCAACAAATGAGCAGTTCTTC. Its translation: CASSSAGGPTNEQFF.